This T cell receptor beta chain was sequenced in a study of T cells in tuberculosis. The trim removed 0 bases at V and 0 bases at J, leaving 5 bases unmatched. The CDR3 length is 16 residues. Germline CDR1 is LGHNA and CDR2 is YSLEER. The data were produced by immunoSEQ multiplex PCR, yet TCRdb's version contains in-frame clones alone and is incomplete. The sample lists 40,000 to 45,000 clones; 94% were seen once. The clonotype comes from a donor between 5 and 29 years old with latent tuberculosis or without tuberculosis infection. Some clones in this sample may be carry-over from other donors' samples. Material for sequencing was PBMCs. V gene TRBV4-3 combines with J gene TRBJ2-7, with 7 bases that match TRBD2. In DNA form, the CDR3 reads TGCGCCAGCAGCCAAGATAAGCGGGGCGTCTCCTACGAGCAGTACTTC. Residues: CASSQDKRGVSYEQYF.